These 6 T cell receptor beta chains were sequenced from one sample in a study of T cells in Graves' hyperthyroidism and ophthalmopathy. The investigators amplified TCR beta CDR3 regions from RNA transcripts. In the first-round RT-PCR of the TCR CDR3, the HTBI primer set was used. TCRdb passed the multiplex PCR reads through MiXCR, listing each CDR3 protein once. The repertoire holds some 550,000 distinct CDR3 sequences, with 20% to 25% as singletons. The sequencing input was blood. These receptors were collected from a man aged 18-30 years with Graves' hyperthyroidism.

This chain's CDR3 is CASSLRGFKPQHF. The CDR3 DNA reads as TGTGCCAGCAGCCTGAGAGGGTTTAAGCCCCAGCATTTT. The rearrangement links TRBV28 to TRBJ1-5; no definite D call. Germline V gives CDR1 MDHEN, CDR2 SYDVKM. There are 13 residues in the CDR3. The V and J ends lost 6 bases and 8 bases respectively, with 14 bases between them.

The CDR3 DNA follows: TGTGCCAGCAGCCTTCGGAGATTGGAGACCCAGTACTTC. This gives the protein CASSLRRLETQYF. The chain recombines TRBV6-1 with TRBJ2-5; D unresolved. Trimming cost V 6 bases and J 5 bases, with 13 bases left between them. CDR3 length equals 13 residues. Germline V gene sequence: CDR1 MNHNS, CDR2 SASEGT.

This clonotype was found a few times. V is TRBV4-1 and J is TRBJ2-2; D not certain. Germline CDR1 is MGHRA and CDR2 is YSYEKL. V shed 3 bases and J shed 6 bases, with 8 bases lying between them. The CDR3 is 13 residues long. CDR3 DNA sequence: TGCGCCAGCAGCCACCTACTACCCGGGGAGCTGTTTTTT. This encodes CASSHLLPGELFF.

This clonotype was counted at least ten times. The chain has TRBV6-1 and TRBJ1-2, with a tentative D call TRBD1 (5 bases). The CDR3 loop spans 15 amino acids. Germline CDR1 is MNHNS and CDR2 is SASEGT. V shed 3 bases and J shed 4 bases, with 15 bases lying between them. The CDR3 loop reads CASSELGAAVYGYTF. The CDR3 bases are TGTGCCAGCAGTGAGCTCGGGGCGGCAGTCTATGGCTACACCTTC.

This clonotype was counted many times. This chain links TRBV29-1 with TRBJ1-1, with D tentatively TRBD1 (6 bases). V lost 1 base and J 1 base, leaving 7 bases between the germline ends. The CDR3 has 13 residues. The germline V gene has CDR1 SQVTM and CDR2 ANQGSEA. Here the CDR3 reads CSVEVGANTEAFF. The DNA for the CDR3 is TGCAGCGTTGAAGTGGGGGCGAACACTGAAGCTTTCTTT.

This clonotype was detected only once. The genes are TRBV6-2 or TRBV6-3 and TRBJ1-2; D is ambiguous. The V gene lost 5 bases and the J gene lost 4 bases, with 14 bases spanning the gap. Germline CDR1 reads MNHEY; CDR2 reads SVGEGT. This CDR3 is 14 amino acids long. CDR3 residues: CASSLEGPSYGYTF. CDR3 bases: TGTGCCAGCAGTCTAGAAGGACCTAGCTATGGCTACACCTTC.